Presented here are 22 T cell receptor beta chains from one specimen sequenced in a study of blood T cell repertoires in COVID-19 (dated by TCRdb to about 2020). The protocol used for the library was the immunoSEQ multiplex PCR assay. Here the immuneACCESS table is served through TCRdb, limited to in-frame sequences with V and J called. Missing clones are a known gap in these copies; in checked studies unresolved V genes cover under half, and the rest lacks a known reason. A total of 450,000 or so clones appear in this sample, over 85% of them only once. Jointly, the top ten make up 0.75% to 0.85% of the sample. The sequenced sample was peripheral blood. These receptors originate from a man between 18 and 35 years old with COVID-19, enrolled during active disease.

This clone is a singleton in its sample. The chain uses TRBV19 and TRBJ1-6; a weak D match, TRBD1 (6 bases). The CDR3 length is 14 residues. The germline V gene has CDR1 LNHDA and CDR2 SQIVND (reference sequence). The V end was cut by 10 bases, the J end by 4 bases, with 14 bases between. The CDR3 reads CATVGDTYNSPLHF. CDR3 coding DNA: TGTGCCACCGTTGGGGACACTTATAATTCACCCCTCCACTTT.

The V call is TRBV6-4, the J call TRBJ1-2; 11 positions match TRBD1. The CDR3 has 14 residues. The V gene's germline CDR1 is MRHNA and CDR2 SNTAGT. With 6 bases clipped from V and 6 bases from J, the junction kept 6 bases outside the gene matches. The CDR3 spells CASSADRGRNGYTF. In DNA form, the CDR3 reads TGTGCCAGCAGCGCGGACAGGGGGCGAAATGGCTACACCTTC.

The CDR3 DNA is TGTGCCAGCAGAGAGACTAGGGAAGGCACTGAAGCTTTCTTT. It is translated as CASRETREGTEAFF. The chain couples TRBV6-5 to TRBJ1-1; D remains unclear. Germline V lookup: CDR1 MNHEY, CDR2 SVGAGI. This CDR3 spans 14 amino acids. Trimming cost V 6 bases and J 4 bases, with 15 bases left between them.

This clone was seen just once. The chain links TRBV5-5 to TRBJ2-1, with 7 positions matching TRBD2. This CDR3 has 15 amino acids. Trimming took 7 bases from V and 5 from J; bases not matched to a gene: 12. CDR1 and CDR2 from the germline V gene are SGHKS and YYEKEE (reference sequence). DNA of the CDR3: TGTGCCAGCGCGGTTAGGCGGGAGACCAACAATGAGCAGTTCTTC. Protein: CASAVRRETNNEQFF.

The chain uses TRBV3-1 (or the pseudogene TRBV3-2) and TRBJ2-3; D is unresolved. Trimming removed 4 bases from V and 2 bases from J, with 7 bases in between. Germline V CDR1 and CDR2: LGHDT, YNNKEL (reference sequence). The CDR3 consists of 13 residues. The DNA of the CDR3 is TGTGCCAGCAGCCGAACTACCACAGATACGCAGTATTTT. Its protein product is CASSRTTTDTQYF.

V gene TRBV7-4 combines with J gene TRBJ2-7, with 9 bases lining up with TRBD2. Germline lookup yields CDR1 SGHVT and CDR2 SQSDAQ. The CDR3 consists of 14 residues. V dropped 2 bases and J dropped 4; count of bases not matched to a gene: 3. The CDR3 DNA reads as TGTGCCAGCAGCTTAAGCGGGGGGAATTACGAGCAGTACTTC. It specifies CASSLSGGNYEQYF.

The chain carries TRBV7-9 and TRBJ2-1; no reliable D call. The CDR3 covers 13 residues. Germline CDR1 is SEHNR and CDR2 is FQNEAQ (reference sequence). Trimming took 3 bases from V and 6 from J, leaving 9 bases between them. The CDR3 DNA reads TGTGCCAGCAGCTTTATCACAACCAATGAGCAGTTCTTC. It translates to CASSFITTNEQFF.

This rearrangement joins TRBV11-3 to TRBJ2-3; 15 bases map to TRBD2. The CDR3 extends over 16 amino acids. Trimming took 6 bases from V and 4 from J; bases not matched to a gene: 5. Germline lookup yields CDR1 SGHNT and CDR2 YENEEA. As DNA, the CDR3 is TGTGCCAGCAGGTCGGGACTAGCGGGGGGTTCAGATACGCAGTATTTT. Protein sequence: CASRSGLAGGSDTQYF.

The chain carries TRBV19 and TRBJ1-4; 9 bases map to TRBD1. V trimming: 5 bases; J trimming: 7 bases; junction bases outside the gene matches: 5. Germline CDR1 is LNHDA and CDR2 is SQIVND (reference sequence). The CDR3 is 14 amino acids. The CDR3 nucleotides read TGTGCCAGTAGTGAACAGGGGGCGGGTGAAAAACTGTTTTTT. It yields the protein CASSEQGAGEKLFF.

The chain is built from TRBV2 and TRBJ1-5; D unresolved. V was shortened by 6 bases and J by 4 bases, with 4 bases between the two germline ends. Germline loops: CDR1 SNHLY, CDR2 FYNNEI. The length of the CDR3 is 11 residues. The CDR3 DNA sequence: TGTGCCAGCAGGGAGAATCAGCCCCAGCATTTT. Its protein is CASRENQPQHF.

CDR3 sequence: CASSVGANNEQFF. The CDR3 bases are TGTGCCAGCAGTGTGGGGGCCAACAATGAGCAGTTCTTC. The rearrangement links TRBV9 to TRBJ2-1; D perhaps matches TRBD1 (6 bases). CDR1 SGDLS and CDR2 YYNGEE come from the germline V gene. The CDR3 has 13 residues. Trimming took off 5 bases at V and 5 bases at J, with 11 bases between the two ends.

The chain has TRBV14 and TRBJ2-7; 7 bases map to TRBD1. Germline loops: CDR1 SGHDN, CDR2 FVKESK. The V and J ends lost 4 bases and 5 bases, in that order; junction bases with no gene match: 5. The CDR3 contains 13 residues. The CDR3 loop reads CASSPTGTDEQYF. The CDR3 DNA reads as TGTGCCAGCAGCCCGACAGGGACCGACGAGCAGTACTTC.

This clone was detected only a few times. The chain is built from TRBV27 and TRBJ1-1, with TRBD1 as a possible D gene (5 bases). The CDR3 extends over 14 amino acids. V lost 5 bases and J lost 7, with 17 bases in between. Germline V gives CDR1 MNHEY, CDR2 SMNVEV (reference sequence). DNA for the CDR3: TGTGCCAGCAGTACGCTTCAGGGTTTGGGTGAAGCTTTCTTT. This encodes CASSTLQGLGEAFF.

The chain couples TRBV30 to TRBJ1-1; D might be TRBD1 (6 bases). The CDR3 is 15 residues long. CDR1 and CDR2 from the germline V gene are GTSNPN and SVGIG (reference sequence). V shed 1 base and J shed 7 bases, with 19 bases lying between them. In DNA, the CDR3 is TGTGCCTGGAGTGCTCCGCGGACAGTCAAGGTTGAAGCTTTCTTT. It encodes CAWSAPRTVKVEAFF.

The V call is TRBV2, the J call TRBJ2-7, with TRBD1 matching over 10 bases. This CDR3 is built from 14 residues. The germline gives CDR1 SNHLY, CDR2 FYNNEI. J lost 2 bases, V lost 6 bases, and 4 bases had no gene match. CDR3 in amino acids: CASRGDRGPYEQYF. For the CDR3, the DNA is TGTGCCAGCAGGGGGGACAGGGGCCCCTACGAGCAGTACTTC.

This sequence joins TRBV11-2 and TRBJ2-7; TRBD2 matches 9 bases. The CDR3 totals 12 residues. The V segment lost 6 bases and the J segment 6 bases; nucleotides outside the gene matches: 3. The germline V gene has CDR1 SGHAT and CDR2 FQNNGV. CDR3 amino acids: CASRPSGVEQYF. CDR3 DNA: TGTGCCAGCAGGCCTAGCGGGGTCGAGCAGTACTTC.

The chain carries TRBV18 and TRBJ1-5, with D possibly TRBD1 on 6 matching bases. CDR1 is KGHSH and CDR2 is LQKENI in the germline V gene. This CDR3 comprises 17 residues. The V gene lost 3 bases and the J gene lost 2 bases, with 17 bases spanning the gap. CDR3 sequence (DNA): TGTGCCAGCTCACCGACAACGGACAGTATCGGCAATCAGCCCCAGCATTTT. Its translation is CASSPTTDSIGNQPQHF.

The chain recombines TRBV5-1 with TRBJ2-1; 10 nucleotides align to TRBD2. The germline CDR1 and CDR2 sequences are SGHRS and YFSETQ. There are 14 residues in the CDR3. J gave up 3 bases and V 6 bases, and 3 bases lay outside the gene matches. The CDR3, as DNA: TGCGCCAGCACTCCTAGCGGGGGCTACAATGAGCAGTTCTTC. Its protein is CASTPSGGYNEQFF.

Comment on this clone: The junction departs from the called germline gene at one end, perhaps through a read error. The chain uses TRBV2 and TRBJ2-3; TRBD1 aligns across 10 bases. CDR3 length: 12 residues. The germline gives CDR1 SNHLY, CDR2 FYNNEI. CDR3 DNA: TGTGCCAGCAGCAGGACAGGGGGTAAACATTTTTTT. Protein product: CASSRTGGKHFF.

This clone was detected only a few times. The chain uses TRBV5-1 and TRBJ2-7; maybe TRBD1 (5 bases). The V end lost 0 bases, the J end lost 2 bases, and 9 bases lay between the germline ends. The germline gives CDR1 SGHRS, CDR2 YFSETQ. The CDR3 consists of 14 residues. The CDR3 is CASSLGGTTYEQYF. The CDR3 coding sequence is TGCGCCAGCAGCTTGGGGGGCACCACCTACGAGCAGTACTTC.

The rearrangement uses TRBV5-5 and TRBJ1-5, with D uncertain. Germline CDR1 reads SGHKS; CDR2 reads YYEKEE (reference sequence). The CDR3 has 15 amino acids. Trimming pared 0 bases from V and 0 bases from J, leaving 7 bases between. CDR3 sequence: CASSLGGSSNQPQHF. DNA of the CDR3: TGTGCCAGCAGCTTGGGAGGGAGTAGCAATCAGCCCCAGCATTTT.

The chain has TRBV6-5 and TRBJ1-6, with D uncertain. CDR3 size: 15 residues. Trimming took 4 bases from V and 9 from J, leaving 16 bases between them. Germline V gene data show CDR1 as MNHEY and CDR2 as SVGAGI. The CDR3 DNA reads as TGTGCCAGCAGTTTTAGTGGAGAACCTAGTTCACCCCTCCACTTT. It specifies CASSFSGEPSSPLHF.